This section outlines one T cell receptor beta chain sequence together with its context. This clonotype has more than one count but fewer than ten. This receptor's antigen is unknown. Base quality data are lacking; no much larger clone is found one base away. The library relied on PCR. TCR sequencing of DNA from cultured CD4+ T cells used the Oncomine TCR Beta short-read assay at the Johns Hopkins FTIC core. The QIAamp micro DNA kit was used to extract genomic DNA from the cultured CD4+ T cells. Oncomine TCR Beta libraries from cultured CD4+ T cells were pooled with unique dual indexes and sequenced on an Illumina iSeq 100. Processing in the source paper ran as follows. Non-productive sequences were filtered out, and CDR3s that did not start with C, did not end with F or W, or were shorter than 7 amino acids were discarded. Antigen-specific clonotypes were identified with the MANAFEST web application by comparing peptide-stimulated wells with reference and other culture wells. An FDR below 0.05, an odds ratio above 5, and a productive frequency above 0.1% in at least two of three replicate wells were required for clones to be considered positive. Cross-reactive clonotypes were defined as significantly expanded in both SARS-CoV-2 spike wells and at least one common cold coronavirus spike condition. Levenshtein distances (stringdist) and unrooted phylogenetic trees (ape) in R version 3.6.1 were used to assess CDR3 homology. TCRdb handled the public reads itself, with Q25 trimming in fastp and clone calling in MiXCR, and kept productive beta chains. All rows with the same CDR3 protein become a single entry with the most common DNA and genes. In this record, the V and J calls reflect TCRdb's handling and not the investigators' own analysis. This sample comprises about 11,000 distinct CDR3 sequences, 64% of them detected only once. 30% to 35% of the sample comes from the top ten.

The sample originates from a study of vaccination and CD4 T cells after COVID-19 (dated by TCRdb to the early 2020s). Regarding the complete study: Every convalescent patient had a positive nasal swab PCR test for SARS-CoV-2, with mild disease in roughly 10 patients and severe disease in one. Post-COVID blood samples were collected from convalescent patients a median of around 100 days after diagnosis, with a range of about 35 to 180 days. The spike-specific CD4+ TCR repertoire was compared before and after mRNA vaccination in over nine COVID-19 convalescent patients and a handful of infection-naive healthy vaccine recipients. The cultures were stimulated with overlapping spike peptide pools from SARS-CoV-2 and from the common cold coronaviruses HCoV-NL63, HCoV-OC43 and HCoV-229E. In the convalescent cohort there were six males and four females, among whom were two Hispanic individuals, seven Caucasians, two Asians and one multiracial person. Participants got two doses of the Pfizer-BioNTech BNT162b2 vaccine (n=8) or two doses of the Moderna mRNA-1273 vaccine (n=2). Post-vaccine blood samples were obtained a median of about 72 days after the second vaccine dose, with a range of about 12 to 241 days. Control cultures received a CEFX viral epitope pool as the positive control, an HIV-1 Nef peptide pool as the negative control, or no peptide. The research as a whole found: Of the vaccine-specific clones in convalescent patients, 304 of 307, or nearly all, reacted only to SARS-CoV-2 spike and did not cross-react with common cold coronaviruses. Although the median number of SARS-CoV-2-reactive clonotypes went up from roughly 20 after infection to 38 after vaccination, the increase was not significant. The number of convalescent patients in the study was relatively small, and the study did not examine early timepoints following natural infection. In convalescent patients, a median roughly 88% of post-vaccine SARS-CoV-2-reactive clones were detected only after vaccination, suggesting vaccine-specific priming.

CDR1 is given as DFQATT and CDR2 as SNEGSKA, both from the germline V gene (reference sequence). The germline ends are 11 bases apart after V is trimmed by 4 bases and J by 4 bases. The CDR3 covers 13 residues, taking in both the cysteine and the phenylalanine. Kept here is only the CDR3 DNA, which spans 39 bases and is read in frame from base 1. This specimen's treatment or condition label, interpreted: roughly 10-day PBMC culture with coronavirus spike peptide pools or control peptides (ViraFEST assay). To expand antigen-specific T cells with peptide pools and then pick out the expanded clonotypes through TCR sequencing, the study relied on the ViraFEST assay. The convalescent patients' positive SARS-CoV-2 PCR tests fell between March and December 2020, which was before the Alpha, Beta and Delta variants emerged in the United States. PBMCs were cultured at fewer than 2.5 million per well in IMDM supplemented with approximately 5% human AB serum and 9.5 to 10 IU/ml IL-2, with approximately 9.5 ug/ml peptide pools added. Half of the culture medium was replaced with fresh IL-2-containing medium on days 3 and 7. Once the cells had been in culture for roughly 10 days, the EasySep CD4+ T cell isolation kit was used to isolate CD4+ T cells by negative selection. Ficoll-Paque Plus gradient centrifugation was used to isolate PBMCs from whole blood, and the isolated PBMCs were then either used fresh or cryopreserved at -140C. Triplicate wells were generally used for each culture condition.

The rearranged chain carries TRBV20-1 and TRBJ2-4; TRBD1 could be the D gene, as 5 bases match. This receptor was obtained from a human donor who had recovered from COVID-19. Specimen: CD4+ T cells from blood, cultured in vitro. The DNA is as follows: TGCAGTGCTACGCAGGGCTCAAAAAACATTCAGTACTTC. Its protein reads: CSATQGSKNIQYF.